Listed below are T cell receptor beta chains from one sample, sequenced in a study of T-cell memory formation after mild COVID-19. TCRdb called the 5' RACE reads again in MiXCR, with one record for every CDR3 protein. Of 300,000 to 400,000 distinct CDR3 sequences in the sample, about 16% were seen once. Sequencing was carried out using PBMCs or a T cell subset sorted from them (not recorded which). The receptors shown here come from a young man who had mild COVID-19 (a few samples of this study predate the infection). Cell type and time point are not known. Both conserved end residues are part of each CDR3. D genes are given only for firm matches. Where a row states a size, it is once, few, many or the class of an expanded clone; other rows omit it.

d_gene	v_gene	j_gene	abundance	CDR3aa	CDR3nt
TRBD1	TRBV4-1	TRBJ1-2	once	CASSHGQGSRGYTF	TGCGCCAGCAGCCACGGACAGGGTTCTAGGGGCTACACCTTC
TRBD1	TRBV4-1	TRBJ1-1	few	CASSHSRQGGTEAFF	TGCGCCAGCAGCCACAGTAGACAGGGAGGCACTGAAGCTTTCTTT
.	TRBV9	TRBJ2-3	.	CASSVDAPRGGRGTQYF	TGTGCCAGCAGCGTAGATGCGCCTAGAGGGGGGCGAGGTACGCAGTATTTT
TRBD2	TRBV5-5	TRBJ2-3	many	CASSPVSGGRDTQYF	TGTGCCAGCAGCCCTGTCTCGGGGGGGCGGGATACGCAGTATTTT
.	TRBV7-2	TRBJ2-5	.	CASSPDGATVRETQYF	TGTGCCAGCAGCCCCGATGGGGCGACGGTCCGAGAGACCCAGTACTTC
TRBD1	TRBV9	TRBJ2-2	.	CASSVWTGAINGELFF	TGTGCCAGCAGCGTATGGACAGGGGCAATCAACGGGGAGCTGTTTTTT
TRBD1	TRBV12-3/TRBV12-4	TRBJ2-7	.	CASSLGQGAHEQYF	TGTGCCAGCAGTTTAGGCCAGGGGGCCCACGAGCAGTACTTC
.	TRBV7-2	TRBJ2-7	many	CATDNYGGGYEQYF	TGTGCCACCGACAATTACGGGGGAGGCTACGAGCAGTACTTC
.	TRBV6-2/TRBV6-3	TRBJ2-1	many	CASSHPTENEQFF	TGTGCCAGCAGTCACCCGACTGAGAATGAGCAGTTCTTC
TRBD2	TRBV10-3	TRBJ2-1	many	CAISSGGRDEQFF	TGTGCCATCAGTAGCGGGGGGCGGGATGAGCAGTTCTTC
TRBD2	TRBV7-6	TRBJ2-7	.	CASSPGTSGEYEQYF	TGTGCCAGCAGCCCTGGGACTAGCGGGGAGTACGAGCAGTACTTC
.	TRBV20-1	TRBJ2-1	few	CSLRESSYNEQFF	TGCAGCCTCAGGGAAAGCTCCTACAATGAGCAGTTCTTC
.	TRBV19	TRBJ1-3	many	CASSIGNSGNTIYF	TGTGCCAGTAGTATCGGGAACTCTGGAAACACCATATATTTT
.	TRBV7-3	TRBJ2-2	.	CASSSGQPTGELFF	TGTGCCAGCAGCTCCGGACAGCCGACCGGGGAGCTGTTTTTT
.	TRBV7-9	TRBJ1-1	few	CASSLVPGRGLWNTEAFF	TGTGCCAGCAGCTTAGTCCCGGGGCGGGGGCTATGGAACACTGAAGCTTTCTTT
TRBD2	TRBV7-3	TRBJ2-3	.	CASSLASGFTDTQYF	TGTGCCAGCAGCTTAGCTAGCGGGTTCACAGATACGCAGTATTTT
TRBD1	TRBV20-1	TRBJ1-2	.	CSARQGFVIEGYTF	TGCAGTGCGAGACAGGGGTTCGTAATCGAGGGCTACACCTTC
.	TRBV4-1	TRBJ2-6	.	CASSQGGIRSGANVLTF	TGCGCCAGCAGCCAAGGGGGCATCCGCTCTGGGGCCAACGTCCTGACTTTC
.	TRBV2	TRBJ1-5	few	CASSEGGPSPHF	TGTGCCAGCAGTGAAGGGGGTCCGAGCCCCCATTTT
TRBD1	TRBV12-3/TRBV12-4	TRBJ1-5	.	CASSFQGGQPQHF	TGTGCCAGCAGTTTCCAGGGGGGTCAGCCCCAGCATTTT
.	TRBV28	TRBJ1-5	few	CASSLYPNQPQHF	TGTGCCAGCAGTTTATACCCCAATCAGCCCCAGCATTTT
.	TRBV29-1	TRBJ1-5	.	CSVGGGQQPQHF	TGCAGCGTTGGGGGGGGCCAGCAGCCCCAGCATTTT
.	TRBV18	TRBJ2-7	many	CASSSDYEQYF	TGTGCCAGCTCATCTGATTACGAGCAGTACTTC
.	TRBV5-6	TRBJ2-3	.	CASSLAAGITDTQYF	TGTGCCAGCAGCTTGGCCGCAGGGATCACAGATACGCAGTATTTT
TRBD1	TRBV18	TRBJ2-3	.	CASSLRQGGKDTQYF	TGTGCCAGCTCCCTCAGACAGGGGGGCAAAGATACGCAGTATTTT
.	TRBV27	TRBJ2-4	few	CASTRQNIQYF	TGTGCCAGCACCCGGCAAAACATTCAGTACTTC
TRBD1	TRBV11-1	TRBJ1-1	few	CASSFAGGLNTEAFF	TGTGCCAGCAGCTTTGCAGGGGGCCTGAACACTGAAGCTTTCTTT
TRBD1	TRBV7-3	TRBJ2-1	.	CASSFGTDNEQFF	TGTGCCAGCAGCTTTGGGACAGACAATGAGCAGTTCTTC
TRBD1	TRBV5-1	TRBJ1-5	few	CASSLQGGTQPQHF	TGCGCCAGCAGCTTACAAGGGGGCACTCAGCCCCAGCATTTT
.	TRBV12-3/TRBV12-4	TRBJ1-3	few	CASRDWSSGNTIYF	TGTGCCAGCAGGGACTGGAGCTCTGGAAACACCATATATTTT
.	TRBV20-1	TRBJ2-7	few	CSASSGPGEQYF	TGCAGTGCTAGTTCAGGGCCGGGCGAGCAGTACTTC
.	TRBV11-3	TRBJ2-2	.	CASSLDWSGELFF	TGTGCCAGCAGCTTAGATTGGTCCGGGGAGCTGTTTTTT
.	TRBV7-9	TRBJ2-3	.	CASRPALGTDTQYF	TGTGCCAGCAGGCCAGCCCTTGGCACAGATACGCAGTATTTT
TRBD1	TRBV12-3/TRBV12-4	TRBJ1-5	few	CASPRDRENFQPQHF	TGTGCCAGCCCCCGGGACAGGGAAAATTTTCAGCCCCAGCATTTT
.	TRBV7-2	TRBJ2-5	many	CASSLESMAQYF	TGTGCCAGCAGCTTAGAATCTATGGCCCAGTACTTC
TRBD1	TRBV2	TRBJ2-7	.	CANLRDRDPQQYF	TGTGCCAACCTCCGGGACAGAGATCCACAGCAGTACTTC
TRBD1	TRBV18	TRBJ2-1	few	CASSPPGTGDYNEQFF	TGTGCCAGCTCACCGCCCGGGACAGGGGATTACAATGAGCAGTTCTTC
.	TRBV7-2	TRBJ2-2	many	CASRPTITGELFF	TGTGCCAGCAGGCCTACTATAACCGGGGAGCTGTTTTTT
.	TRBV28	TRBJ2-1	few	CASRVEVNEQFF	TGTGCCAGCCGGGTAGAAGTAAATGAGCAGTTCTTC
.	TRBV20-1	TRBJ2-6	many	CSAPETSGANVLTF	TGCAGTGCCCCAGAGACCTCTGGGGCCAACGTCCTGACTTTC
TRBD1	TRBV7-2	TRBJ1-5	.	CASSHRDRGQPQHF	TGTGCCAGCAGTCACCGGGACAGGGGCCAGCCCCAGCATTTT
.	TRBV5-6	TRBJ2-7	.	CASSLDRDVGQYF	TGTGCCAGCAGCTTGGACCGGGACGTCGGGCAGTACTTC
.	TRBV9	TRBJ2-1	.	CASSVASGGPEQFF	TGTGCCAGCAGCGTAGCTTCGGGGGGCCCCGAGCAGTTCTTC
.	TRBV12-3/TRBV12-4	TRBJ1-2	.	CASSPGGPPGRNGYTF	TGTGCCAGCAGCCCTGGAGGCCCCCCTGGTAGAAATGGCTACACCTTC
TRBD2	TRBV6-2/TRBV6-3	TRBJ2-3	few	CASTERGGVADTQYF	TGTGCCAGCACCGAGCGGGGGGGCGTCGCAGATACGCAGTATTTT
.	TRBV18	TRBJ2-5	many	CASSLPGPKETQYF	TGTGCCAGCTCATTACCGGGACCTAAGGAAACCCAGTACTTC
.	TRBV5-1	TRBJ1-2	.	CASSLQWGQDYGYTF	TGCGCCAGCAGCTTGCAATGGGGACAAGACTATGGCTACACCTTC
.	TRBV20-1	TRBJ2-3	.	CSARERGLWLTQYF	TGCAGTGCTAGGGAACGGGGCCTCTGGCTTACGCAGTATTTT
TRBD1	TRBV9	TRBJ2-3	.	CASSIQARGSTDTQYF	TGTGCCAGCAGCATCCAGGCCAGGGGGAGCACAGATACGCAGTATTTT
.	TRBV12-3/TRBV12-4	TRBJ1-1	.	CASSQVSLEAFF	TGTGCCAGCAGTCAAGTTTCGTTAGAAGCTTTCTTT
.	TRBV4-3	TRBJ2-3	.	CASSLLNRDLDTQYF	TGCGCCAGCAGCCTCCTGAACCGGGATTTAGATACGCAGTATTTT
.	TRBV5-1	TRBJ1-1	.	CASSLKDRTRETEAFF	TGCGCCAGCAGCTTGAAGGATCGGACGAGAGAAACTGAAGCTTTCTTT
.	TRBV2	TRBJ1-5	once	CASSERTEYQPQHF	TGTGCCAGCAGTGAGCGGACAGAATATCAGCCCCAGCATTTT